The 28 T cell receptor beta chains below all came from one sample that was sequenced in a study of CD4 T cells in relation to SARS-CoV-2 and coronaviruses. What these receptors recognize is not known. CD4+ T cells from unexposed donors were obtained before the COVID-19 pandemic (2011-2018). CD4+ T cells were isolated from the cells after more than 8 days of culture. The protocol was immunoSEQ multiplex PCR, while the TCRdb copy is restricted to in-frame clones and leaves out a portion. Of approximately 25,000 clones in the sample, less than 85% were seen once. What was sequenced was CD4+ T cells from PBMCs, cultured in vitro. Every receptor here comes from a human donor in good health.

The CDR3 region has the DNA TGTGCCAGCAGCCCGGCCCAGGCTAACTATGGCTACACCTTC. Amino acids: CASSPAQANYGYTF. This chain uses TRBV5-4 with TRBJ1-2; no firm D call. V dropped 4 bases and J dropped 0 bases, with 10 bases sitting between them. The CDR3 is made up of 14 amino acids. Germline loops: CDR1 SGHNT, CDR2 YYREEE (reference sequence). Variable domain in full (rest from reference TRBV5-4 and TRBJ1-2): ETGVTQSPTHLIKTRGQQVTLRCSSQSGHNTVSWYQQALGQGPQFIFQYYREEENGRGNFPPRFSGLQFPNYSSELNVNALELDDSALYLCASSPAQANYGYTFGSGTRLTVV.

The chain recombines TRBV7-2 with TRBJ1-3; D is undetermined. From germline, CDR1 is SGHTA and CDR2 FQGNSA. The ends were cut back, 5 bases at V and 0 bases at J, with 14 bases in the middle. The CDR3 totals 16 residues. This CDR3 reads CASSPSYQLSGNTIYF. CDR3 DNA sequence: TGTGCCAGCAGCCCAAGCTACCAACTCTCTGGAAACACCATATATTTT.

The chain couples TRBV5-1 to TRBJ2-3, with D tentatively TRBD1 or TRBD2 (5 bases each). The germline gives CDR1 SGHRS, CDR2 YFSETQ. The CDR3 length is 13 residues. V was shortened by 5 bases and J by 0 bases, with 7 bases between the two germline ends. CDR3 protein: CASRGVSTDTQYF. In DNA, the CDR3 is TGCGCCAGCAGGGGGGTAAGCACAGATACGCAGTATTTT.

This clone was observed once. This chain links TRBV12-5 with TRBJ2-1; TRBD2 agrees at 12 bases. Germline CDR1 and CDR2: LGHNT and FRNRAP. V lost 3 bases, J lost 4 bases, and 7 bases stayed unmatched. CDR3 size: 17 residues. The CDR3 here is CASGFRPLAGGYNEQFF. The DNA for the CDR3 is TGTGCTAGTGGTTTCCGGCCCCTAGCGGGAGGGTACAATGAGCAGTTCTTC.

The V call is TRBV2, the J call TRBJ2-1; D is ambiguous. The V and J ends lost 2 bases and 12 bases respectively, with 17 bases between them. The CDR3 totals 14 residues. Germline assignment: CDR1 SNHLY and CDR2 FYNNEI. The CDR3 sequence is CASSENGGVIGQFF. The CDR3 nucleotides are TGTGCCAGCAGTGAAAATGGTGGGGTGATAGGGCAGTTCTTC.

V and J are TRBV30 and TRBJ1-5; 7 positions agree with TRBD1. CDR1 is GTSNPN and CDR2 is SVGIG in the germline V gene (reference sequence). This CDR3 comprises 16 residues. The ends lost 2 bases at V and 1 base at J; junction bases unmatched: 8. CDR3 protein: CAWSPETGRSNQPQHF. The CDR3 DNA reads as TGTGCCTGGAGTCCTGAGACAGGGCGGAGCAATCAGCCCCAGCATTTT.

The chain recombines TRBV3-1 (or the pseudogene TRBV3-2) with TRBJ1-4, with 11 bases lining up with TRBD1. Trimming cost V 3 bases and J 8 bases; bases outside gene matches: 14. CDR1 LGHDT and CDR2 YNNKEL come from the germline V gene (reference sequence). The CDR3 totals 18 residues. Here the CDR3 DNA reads TGTGCCAGCAGCCAGGACCGACGGGACAGGGGGTTAGAGGAAAAACTGTTTTTT. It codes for CASSQDRRDRGLEEKLFF.

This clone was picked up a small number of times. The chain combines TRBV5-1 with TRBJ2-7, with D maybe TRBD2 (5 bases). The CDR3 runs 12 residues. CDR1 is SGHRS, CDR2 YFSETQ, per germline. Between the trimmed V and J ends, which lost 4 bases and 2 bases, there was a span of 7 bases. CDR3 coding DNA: TGCGCCAGCAGCCCCGGGGCCTACGAGCAGTACTTC. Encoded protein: CASSPGAYEQYF.

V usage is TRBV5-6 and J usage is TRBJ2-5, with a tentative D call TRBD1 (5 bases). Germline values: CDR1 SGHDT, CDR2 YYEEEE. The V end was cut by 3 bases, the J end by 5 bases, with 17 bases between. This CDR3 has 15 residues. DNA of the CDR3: TGTGCCAGCAGCTCGGAGAGTAGGGGCGGCGAGACCCAGTACTTC. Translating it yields CASSSESRGGETQYF. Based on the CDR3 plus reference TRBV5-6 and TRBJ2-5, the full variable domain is DAGVTQSPTHLIKTRGQQVTLRCSPKSGHDTVSWYQQALGQGPQFIFQYYEEEERQRGNFPDRFSGHQFPNYSSELNVNALLLGDSALYLCASSSESRGGETQYFGPGTRLLVL.

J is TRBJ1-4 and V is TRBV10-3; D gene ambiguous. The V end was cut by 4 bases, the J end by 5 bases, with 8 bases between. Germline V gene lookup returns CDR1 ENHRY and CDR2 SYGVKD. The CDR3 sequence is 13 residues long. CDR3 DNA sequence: TGTGCCATCAGTGCGGGAGGGAATGAAAAACTGTTTTTT. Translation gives CAISAGGNEKLFF.

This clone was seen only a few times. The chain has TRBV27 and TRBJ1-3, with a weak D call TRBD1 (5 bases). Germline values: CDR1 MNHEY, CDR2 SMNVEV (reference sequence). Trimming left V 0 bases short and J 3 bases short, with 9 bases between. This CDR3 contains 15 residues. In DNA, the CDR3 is TGTGCCAGCAGTTTATCTGGGGGTGGTGGAAACACCATATATTTT. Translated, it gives CASSLSGGGGNTIYF.

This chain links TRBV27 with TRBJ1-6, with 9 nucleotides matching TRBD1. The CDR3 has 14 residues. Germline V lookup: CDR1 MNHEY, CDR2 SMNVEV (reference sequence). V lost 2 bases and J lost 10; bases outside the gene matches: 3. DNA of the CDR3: TGTGCCAGCAGTTTAGGACAGGGGAGGTCACCCCTCCACTTT. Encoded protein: CASSLGQGRSPLHF.

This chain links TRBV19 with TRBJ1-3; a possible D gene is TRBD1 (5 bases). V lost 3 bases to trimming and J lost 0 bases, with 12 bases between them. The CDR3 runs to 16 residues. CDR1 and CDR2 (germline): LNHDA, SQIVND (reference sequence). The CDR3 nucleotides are TGTGCCAGTAGTATCGGGGGGACTGGCTCTGGAAACACCATATATTTT. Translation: CASSIGGTGSGNTIYF.

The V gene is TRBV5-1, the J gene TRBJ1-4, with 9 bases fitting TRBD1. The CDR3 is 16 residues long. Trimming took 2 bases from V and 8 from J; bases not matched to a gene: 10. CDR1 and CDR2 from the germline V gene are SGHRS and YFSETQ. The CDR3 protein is CASSFLTGGAGEKLFF. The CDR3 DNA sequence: TGCGCCAGCAGCTTCCTTACAGGGGGCGCTGGGGAAAAACTGTTTTTT. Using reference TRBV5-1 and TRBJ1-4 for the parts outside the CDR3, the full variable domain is KAGVTQTPRYLIKTRGQQVTLSCSPISGHRSVSWYQQTPGQGLQFLFEYFSETQRNKGNFPGRFSGRQFSNSRSEMNVSTLELGDSALYLCASSFLTGGAGEKLFFGSGTQLSVL.

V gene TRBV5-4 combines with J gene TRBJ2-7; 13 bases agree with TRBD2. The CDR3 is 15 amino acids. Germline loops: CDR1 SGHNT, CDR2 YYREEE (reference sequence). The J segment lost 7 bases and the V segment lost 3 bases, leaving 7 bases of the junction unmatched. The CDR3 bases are TGTGCCAGCAGCTGGGGGACTAGCGGGACTGAAGAGCAGTACTTC. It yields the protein CASSWGTSGTEEQYF.

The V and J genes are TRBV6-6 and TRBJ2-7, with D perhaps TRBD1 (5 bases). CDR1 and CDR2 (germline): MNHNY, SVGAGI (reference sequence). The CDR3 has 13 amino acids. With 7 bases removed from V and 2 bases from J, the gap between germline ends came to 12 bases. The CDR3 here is CASTPDTTYEQYF. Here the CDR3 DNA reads TGTGCCAGCACGCCGGACACTACCTACGAGCAGTACTTC.

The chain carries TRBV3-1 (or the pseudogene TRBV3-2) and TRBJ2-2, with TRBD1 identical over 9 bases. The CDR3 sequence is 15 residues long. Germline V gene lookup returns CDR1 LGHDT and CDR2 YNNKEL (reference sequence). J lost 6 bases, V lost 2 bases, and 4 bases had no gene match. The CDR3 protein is CASSQMDRGPGELFF. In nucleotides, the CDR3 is TGTGCCAGCAGCCAAATGGACAGGGGCCCCGGGGAGCTGTTTTTT.

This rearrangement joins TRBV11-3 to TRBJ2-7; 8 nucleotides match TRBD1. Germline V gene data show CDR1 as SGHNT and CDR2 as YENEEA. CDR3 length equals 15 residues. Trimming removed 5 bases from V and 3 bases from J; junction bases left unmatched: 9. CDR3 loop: CASSPGTGAFYEQYF. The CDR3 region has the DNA TGTGCCAGCAGCCCCGGGACAGGAGCTTTCTACGAGCAGTACTTC.

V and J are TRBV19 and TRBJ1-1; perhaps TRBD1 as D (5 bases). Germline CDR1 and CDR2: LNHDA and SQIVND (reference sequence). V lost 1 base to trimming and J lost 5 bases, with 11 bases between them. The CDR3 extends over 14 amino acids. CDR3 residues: CASSIVGTWTEAFF. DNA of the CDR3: TGTGCCAGTAGTATAGTGGGGACGTGGACTGAAGCTTTCTTT.

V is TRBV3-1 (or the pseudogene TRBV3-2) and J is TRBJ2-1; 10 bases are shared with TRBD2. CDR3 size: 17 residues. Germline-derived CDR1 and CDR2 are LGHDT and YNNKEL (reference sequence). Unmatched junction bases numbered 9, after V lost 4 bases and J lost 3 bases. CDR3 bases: TGTGCCAGCAGCCGCCATCCTCTAGCGGGAGTCTACAATGAGCAGTTCTTC. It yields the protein CASSRHPLAGVYNEQFF.

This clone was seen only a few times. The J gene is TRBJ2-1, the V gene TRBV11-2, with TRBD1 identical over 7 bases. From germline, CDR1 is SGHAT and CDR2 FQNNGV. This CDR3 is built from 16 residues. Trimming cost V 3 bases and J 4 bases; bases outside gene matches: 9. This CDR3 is CASSFSGTVNYNEQFF. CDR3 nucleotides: TGTGCCAGCAGCTTTTCCGGGACAGTTAATTACAATGAGCAGTTCTTC.

CDR3 sequence (DNA): TGTGCCAGCAGTGACCCCGGGACAGGGGGTGCGGGCACTGAAGCTTTCTTT. It codes for CASSDPGTGGAGTEAFF. The chain uses TRBV6-1 and TRBJ1-1, with 11 nucleotides matching TRBD1. Trimming removed 3 bases from V and 4 bases from J; junction bases left unmatched: 10. The germline V gene has CDR1 MNHNS and CDR2 SASEGT. The CDR3 has 17 amino acids.

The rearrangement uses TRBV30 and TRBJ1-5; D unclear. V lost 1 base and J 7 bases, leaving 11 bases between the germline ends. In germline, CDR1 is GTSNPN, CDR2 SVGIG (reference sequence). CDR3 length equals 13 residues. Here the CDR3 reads CAWSGERDQPQHF. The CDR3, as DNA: TGTGCCTGGAGTGGGGAGAGAGACCAGCCCCAGCATTTT.

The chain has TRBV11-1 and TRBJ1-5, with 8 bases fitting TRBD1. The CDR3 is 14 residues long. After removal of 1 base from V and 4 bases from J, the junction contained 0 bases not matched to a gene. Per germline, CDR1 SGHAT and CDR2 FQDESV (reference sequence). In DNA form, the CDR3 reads TGTGCCAGCAGCTTAGGACAGGGGAATCAGCCCCAGCATTTT. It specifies CASSLGQGNQPQHF.

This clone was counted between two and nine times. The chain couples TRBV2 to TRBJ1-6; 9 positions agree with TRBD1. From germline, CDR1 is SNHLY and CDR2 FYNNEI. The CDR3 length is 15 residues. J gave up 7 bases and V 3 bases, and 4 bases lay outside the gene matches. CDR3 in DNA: TGTGCCAGCAGTGATGATGGGACAGGGAATTCACCCCTCCACTTT. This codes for CASSDDGTGNSPLHF.

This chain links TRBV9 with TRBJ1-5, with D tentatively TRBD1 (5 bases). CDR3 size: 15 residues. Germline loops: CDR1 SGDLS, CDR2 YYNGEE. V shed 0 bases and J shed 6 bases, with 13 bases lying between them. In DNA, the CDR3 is TGTGCCAGCAGCGTAGATGGGGGGAGCGTTCAGCCCCAGCATTTT. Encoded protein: CASSVDGGSVQPQHF.

The CDR3 sequence: CASRVETGYTGELFF. In DNA form, the CDR3 reads TGTGCCAGCAGAGTGGAGACAGGTTACACCGGGGAGCTGTTTTTT. The chain couples TRBV6-5 to TRBJ2-2, with D perhaps matching TRBD1 (6 bases). CDR3 size: 15 residues. V gave up 6 bases and J gave up 3 bases, with 14 bases separating them. Germline V CDR1 and CDR2: MNHEY, SVGAGI.

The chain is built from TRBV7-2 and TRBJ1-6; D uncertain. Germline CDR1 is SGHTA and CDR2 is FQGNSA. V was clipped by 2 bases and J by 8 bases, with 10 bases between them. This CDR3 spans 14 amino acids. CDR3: CASSLYGSYSPLHF. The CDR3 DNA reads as TGTGCCAGCAGCTTATACGGAAGTTATTCACCCCTCCACTTT.